This T cell receptor (beta chain) originates from a study of T-cell reconstitution after alpha-beta-depleted transplantation in children. The authors prepared the TCRbeta library with unique molecular identifiers. TCRdb passed the PCR reads through MiXCR, listing each CDR3 protein once. The sample yields a few hundred thousand distinct CDR3 sequences, over 9% seen once. A note on this clonotype: One base away lies a much larger clone, so this may be a sequencing read error.

The sequencing here drew on PBMCs from the stem cell graft donor, taken from the stem cell graft. The clonotype originates from a human donor who donated a stem cell graft to a child with acute lymphoblastic leukemia.

As DNA, the CDR3 is TGCGCCTGCAGCTTGGAGCCAGGGAATAGCAATCAGCCCCAGCATTTT. As protein: CACSLEPGNSNQPQHF. The chain recombines TRBV5-1 with TRBJ1-5, with D perhaps matching TRBD1 (5 bases). The CDR3 has 16 amino acids. The germline gives CDR1 SGHRS, CDR2 YFSETQ.